The 28 T cell receptor beta chains given below trace back to one sample, sequenced in a study of T cells expressing NK-cell markers. TCRdb re-analyzed the 5' RACE reads; it lists each CDR3 protein once, without DNA. The sample table includes about 460,000 distinct CDR3 sequences. The sequenced material came from blood T cells: a sorted CD56 or NKG2C T cell subset, CD4+ or CD8+ T cells, or bulk PBMC T cells (not recorded which). These receptors all come from a woman between 45 and 65 years old in good health.

The chain links TRBV12-3 or TRBV12-4 to TRBJ2-1; TCRdb names TRBD2, which stays unverified in the absence of DNA. There are 14 residues in the CDR3. CDR3 residues: CASRASGNYNEQFF.

V and J are TRBV3-1 and TRBJ2-1. This CDR3 has 15 amino acids. Per the germline V gene, CDR1 is LGHDT and CDR2 is YNNKEL (reference sequence). The CDR3 loop is CASSTTQSSYNEQFF.

The chain employs TRBV29-1 and TRBJ2-5; TCRdb returns TRBD1, unconfirmable since there is no DNA. The germline gives CDR1 SQVTM, CDR2 ANQGSEA. This CDR3 is built from 15 residues. CDR3 region: CSVQLRGGAWETQYF.

The genes are TRBV9 and TRBJ2-2; TCRdb proposes TRBD2, but this gene call is untestable without DNA. Germline V CDR1 and CDR2: SGDLS, YYNGEE. The CDR3 length is 18 residues. CDR3: CASSVAIGTRILPGELFF.

V is TRBV5-1 and J is TRBJ1-2; lacking DNA, the TRBD1 call made by TCRdb goes unchecked. This CDR3 region has 15 residues. Germline CDR1 is SGHRS and CDR2 is YFSETQ. CDR3 residues: CASSLGPGGEGGYTF.

This chain joins TRBV2 and TRBJ1-1. CDR3 length equals 14 residues. Germline CDR1 SNHLY, CDR2 FYNNEI. The CDR3 sequence: CASSARVTNTEAFF.

The genes are TRBV21-1 and TRBJ2-7; TCRdb's D gene call, TRBD2, goes unchecked for lack of DNA. TRBV21-1 is classified as a pseudogene. The CDR3 contains 18 residues. This chain's CDR3 is CASSKQPGTSGSINEQYF.

This chain joins TRBV6-5 and TRBJ2-3; TCRdb calls TRBD2, which cannot be checked without DNA. The germline gives CDR1 MNHEY, CDR2 SVGAGI. The CDR3 is 16 residues long. The CDR3: CASRQITSGRPDTQYF.

J is TRBJ2-1 and V is TRBV6-2 or TRBV6-3; TCRdb gives TRBD1 as the D gene, but with no DNA this cannot be confirmed. The CDR3 covers 15 residues. In germline, CDR1 is MNHEY, CDR2 SVGEGT. The CDR3 here is CASTIEDRPYNEQFF.

The J gene is TRBJ2-2, the V gene TRBV4-1. Germline V lookup: CDR1 MGHRA, CDR2 YSYEKL. The CDR3 is 15 residues long. The CDR3 reads CASSIQARNTGELFF.

V is TRBV6-1 and J is TRBJ2-3. The CDR3 runs 14 residues. The germline gives CDR1 MNHNS, CDR2 SASEGT. CDR3 loop: CASSESLGRDTQYF.

The chain couples TRBV4-1 to TRBJ2-5. CDR3 length equals 15 residues. Looked up from germline, CDR1 is MGHRA and CDR2 is YSYEKL. The CDR3 spells CASSQDNRGGETQYF.

The genes are TRBV6-2 or TRBV6-3 and TRBJ2-1; the TCRdb call, TRBD2, lacks DNA for checking. The CDR3 extends over 15 amino acids. CDR1 is MNHEY, CDR2 SVGEGT, per germline. CDR3 in amino acids: CASSPSGKWYNEQFF.

The V call is TRBV14, the J call TRBJ1-2; TCRdb outputs TRBD1, but without DNA this stays unchecked. The CDR3 is 13 residues long. The germline gives CDR1 SGHDN, CDR2 FVKESK. The chain's CDR3 is CASSHLTAYGYTF.

V and J are TRBV30 and TRBJ2-5; TCRdb lists TRBD1, though no DNA is available to test this call. Germline CDR1 is GTSNPN and CDR2 is SVGIG (reference sequence). The CDR3 runs to 11 residues. The CDR3: CAWLSRRTQYF.

This chain links TRBV5-4 with TRBJ1-5; no DNA is available, so the TRBD1 call from TCRdb remains unchecked. The CDR3 runs 19 residues. CDR1 and CDR2 from the germline V gene are SGHNT and YYREEE (reference sequence). CDR3 amino acids: CASSLVRGRQKYSNQPQHF. Full variable domain (rest looked up from reference TRBV5-4 and TRBJ1-5): ETGVTQSPTHLIKTRGQQVTLRCSSQSGHNTVSWYQQALGQGPQFIFQYYREEENGRGNFPPRFSGLQFPNYSSELNVNALELDDSALYLCASSLVRGRQKYSNQPQHFGDGTRLSIL.

This sequence joins TRBV10-3 and TRBJ2-3; TCRdb indicates TRBD2, and absent DNA this call remains unverified. CDR3 length equals 16 residues. Germline V lookup: CDR1 ENHRY, CDR2 SYGVKD. CDR3 loop: CAISEKIAGKTDTQYF.

V is TRBV5-4 and J is TRBJ1-1; the TCRdb D gene call, TRBD1, has no DNA to confirm it. The CDR3 is 15 amino acids. The germline V gene has CDR1 SGHNT and CDR2 YYREEE (reference sequence). The CDR3 loop is CASSPGGDLNTEAFF.

The chain carries TRBV27 and TRBJ2-3; TCRdb gives TRBD2 as the D gene, but with no DNA this cannot be confirmed. The CDR3 is 18 residues long. Germline V gene sequence: CDR1 MNHEY, CDR2 SMNVEV (reference sequence). CDR3 protein: CASSRTGTSGRRTDTQYF.

V and J are TRBV15 and TRBJ2-3; TCRdb lists TRBD2, though no DNA is available to test this call. Per germline, CDR1 LNHNV and CDR2 YYDKDF (reference sequence). The length of the CDR3 is 13 residues. The CDR3 reads CATTSGSTDTQYF.

The chain carries TRBV9 and TRBJ2-6. CDR3 size: 15 residues. CDR1 is SGDLS, CDR2 YYNGEE, per germline. The CDR3 here is CASSARMSGANVLTF.

The V call is TRBV5-4, the J call TRBJ2-1; TCRdb designates TRBD1, a call that cannot be tested without DNA. The CDR3 loop spans 15 amino acids. Germline assignment: CDR1 SGHNT and CDR2 YYREEE (reference sequence). CDR3 amino acids: CGLRGSGSSYNEQFF.

This chain joins TRBV11-1 and TRBJ2-5; TCRdb names TRBD2, which stays unverified in the absence of DNA. There are 16 residues in the CDR3. Germline V gene lookup returns CDR1 SGHAT and CDR2 FQDESV (reference sequence). CDR3 protein: CASSPQLGGREETQYF.

The chain is built from TRBV12-3 or TRBV12-4 and TRBJ1-5; TCRdb designates TRBD1, a call that cannot be tested without DNA. CDR3 length: 15 residues. CDR3 amino acids: CASIPGGATDQPQHF.

V and J are TRBV5-1 and TRBJ2-1. There are 15 residues in the CDR3. CDR1 is SGHRS, CDR2 YFSETQ, per germline. CDR3 protein: CASSVGFSSYNEQFF.

V gene TRBV5-1 combines with J gene TRBJ2-2; TCRdb's D call of TRBD2 is untestable without DNA. CDR3 length: 19 residues. From germline, CDR1 is SGHRS and CDR2 YFSETQ. CDR3 sequence: CASSFNRRLAGGNTGELFF.

The chain combines TRBV7-6 with TRBJ2-4. The CDR3 sequence is 14 residues long. The germline V gene encodes CDR1 SGHVS and CDR2 FNYEAQ. CDR3: CASSSPGAKNIQYF. Looking up the rest from reference TRBV7-6 and TRBJ2-4 gives the full variable domain: GAGVSQSPRYKVTKRGQDVALRCDPISGHVSLYWYRQALGQGPEFLTYFNYEAQQDKSGLPNDRFSAERPEGSISTLTIQRTEQRDSAMYRCASSSPGAKNIQYFGAGTRLSVL.

This rearrangement joins TRBV9 to TRBJ2-1. The germline gives CDR1 SGDLS, CDR2 YYNGEE. The CDR3 is 14 amino acids. CDR3 amino acids: CASSVMVAYNEQFF.